A single sample is the source of the 14 T cell receptor beta chains below, sequenced in a study of cytomegalovirus exposure and HLA in healthy donors. In the PCR, 60 Vbeta and 13 Jbeta primers were used. Produced via immunoSEQ multiplex PCR; TCRdb's table is partial and in-frame only. The table lists approximately 130,000 clones, 70% to 85% of them singletons. Sequenced: PBMCs. These receptors were collected from a boy between 10 and 17 years old in good health and CMV-seronegative.

The chain couples TRBV7-9 to TRBJ2-7; D perhaps matches TRBD2 (5 bases). Germline V gene data show CDR1 as SEHNR and CDR2 as FQNEAQ (reference sequence). This CDR3 has 14 residues. The V and J ends lost 4 bases and 7 bases respectively, with 17 bases between them. CDR3 nucleotides: TGTGCCAGCAGCTCGGAGAAGAGGGCCTGGGAGCAGTACTTC. Translating it yields CASSSEKRAWEQYF.

The chain carries TRBV6-4 and TRBJ2-1, with D perhaps matching TRBD2 (6 bases). Germline V lookup: CDR1 MRHNA, CDR2 SNTAGT. Trimming took off 5 bases at V and 8 bases at J, with 10 bases between the two ends. CDR3 length equals 12 residues. The CDR3 region is CASSSGEHEQFF. The CDR3 bases are TGTGCCAGCAGTTCGGGGGAGCATGAGCAGTTCTTC.

The chain links TRBV30 to TRBJ1-1, with D perhaps TRBD1 (6 bases). The CDR3 totals 12 residues. Germline V gives CDR1 GTSNPN, CDR2 SVGIG (reference sequence). CDR3 DNA: TGTGCTGCGGGGGCAGACCCCGCTGAAGCTTTCTTT. Residues: CAAGADPAEAFF.

As for this clone: The junction differs from germline at one of its ends, possibly a read error. The V and J genes are TRBV15 and TRBJ1-2; D is unclear. This CDR3 region has 13 residues. Germline V CDR1 and CDR2: LNHNV, YYDKDF (reference sequence). The CDR3 DNA is TGTGCCACCAGCAAGAGGGAGGTTGGTAATTACCCCTTC. Amino acids: CATSKREVGNYPF.

The V and J genes are TRBV27 and TRBJ1-2; D is perhaps TRBD1 (6 bases). The CDR3 is 13 residues long. Trimming took off 8 bases at V and 3 bases at J, with 13 bases between the two ends. From germline, CDR1 is MNHEY and CDR2 SMNVEV (reference sequence). DNA for the CDR3: TGTGCCAGCCGTCCACAGGGTTACTATGGCTACACCTTC. This translates into CASRPQGYYGYTF.

This clone turned up a few times. The rearrangement joins TRBV6-6 to TRBJ2-7; 11 bases agree with TRBD2. The V and J ends lost 7 bases and 3 bases, in that order; junction bases with no gene match: 8. In germline, CDR1 is MNHNY, CDR2 SVGAGI (reference sequence). The CDR3 totals 15 residues. CDR3 nucleotide sequence: TGTGCCAGCACCCTAGCGGGGGGTAAGGACTACGAGCAGTACTTC. Amino acids: CASTLAGGKDYEQYF.

The chain joins TRBV7-2 to TRBJ2-6; D might be TRBD1 (6 bases). V gave up 3 bases and J gave up 2 bases, with 8 bases separating them. This CDR3 spans 15 amino acids. CDR1 and CDR2 (germline): SGHTA, FQGNSA. CDR3 DNA: TGTGCCAGCAGCTTCTCAGGGGCTGGGGCCAACGTCCTGACTTTC. Its translation: CASSFSGAGANVLTF.

V usage is TRBV9 and J usage is TRBJ2-1; 8 bases line up with TRBD2. V lost 0 bases and J lost 8; bases outside the gene matches: 10. From germline, CDR1 is SGDLS and CDR2 YYNGEE. The CDR3 is 16 residues long. CDR3 sequence: CASSVGRTSRLHEQFF. The CDR3 DNA reads TGTGCCAGCAGCGTAGGAAGGACTAGCCGATTGCATGAGCAGTTCTTC.

The chain employs TRBV4-1 and TRBJ1-1; D perhaps matches TRBD1 (6 bases). The V gene's germline CDR1 is MGHRA and CDR2 YSYEKL. The CDR3 runs 13 residues. Trimming shortened V by 4 bases and J by 5 bases, and 11 bases separated the two germline ends. CDR3 nucleotides: TGCGCCAGCAGCCCGGCTCAGGGGACTGAAGCTTTCTTT. Amino acids: CASSPAQGTEAFF.

The J gene is TRBJ2-1, the V gene TRBV29-1, with TRBD2 matching over 7 bases. Germline lookup yields CDR1 SQVTM and CDR2 ANQGSEA. The CDR3 spans 15 residues. J lost 2 bases, V lost 3 bases, and 7 bases had no gene match. DNA of the CDR3: TGCAGCGTTGAGGCGGGGGATTTGGCCTACAATGAGCAGTTCTTC. It codes for CSVEAGDLAYNEQFF.

This clone appeared once. V is TRBV6-6 and J is TRBJ2-4; TRBD2 might be the D (6 bases). Trimming stripped 6 bases from V and 8 bases from J, with 17 bases between. CDR3 length: 14 amino acids. From germline, CDR1 is MNHNY and CDR2 SVGAGI (reference sequence). The CDR3 DNA follows: TGTGCCAGCAGCCCTTCCGGGGGTGGGGACATTCAGTACTTC. This codes for CASSPSGGGDIQYF.

V and J are TRBV5-8 and TRBJ1-2; D ambiguous. This CDR3 contains 12 residues. CDR1 and CDR2 (germline): SGHTS, YDEGEE. V was trimmed by 2 bases and J by 1 base, leaving 3 bases between them. The CDR3 loop is CASSFGNYGYTF. For the CDR3, the DNA is TGTGCCAGCAGCTTCGGTAACTATGGCTACACCTTC.

The CDR3 reads CASSLWRERSYNEQFF. CDR3 nucleotides: TGTGCCAGCAGTTTATGGCGGGAGCGCTCCTACAATGAGCAGTTCTTC. J is TRBJ2-1 and V is TRBV27, with 7 bases lining up with TRBD2. Trimming at V came to 1 base and at J to 0 bases, leaving 3 bases not matched to a gene. CDR3 length: 16 amino acids. CDR1 is MNHEY and CDR2 is SMNVEV in the germline V gene (reference sequence).

J is TRBJ2-3 and V is TRBV2; 11 bases agree with TRBD2. The CDR3 contains 19 residues. Germline CDR1 reads SNHLY; CDR2 reads FYNNEI. After removal of 4 bases from V and 4 bases from J, the junction contained 16 bases not matched to a gene. The CDR3 loop is CASSGDSGGATIGADTQYF. The CDR3 DNA reads as TGTGCCAGCAGTGGAGATAGCGGGGGGGCAACGATCGGCGCAGATACGCAGTATTTT.